This is a list of T cell receptor beta chains from one sample in a study of CXCR3-negative and CXCR3-positive naive CD8 T cells. TCRdb reprocessed the 5' RACE reads, keeping one entry per CDR3 protein, no DNA. Found here are some 130,000 distinct CDR3 sequences; the top ten clones hold 0.5% to 0.75%. The sequencing sample was made of naive CXCR3+ CD8+ T cells from blood. Receptors originate from a human donor in good health. Some clones in this sample may be carry-over from other donors' samples. The CDR3 runs from the conserved cysteine through the conserved F or W.

J | length | V | CDR3
TRBJ1-2 | 15 | TRBV7-9 | CASSWISEVIYGYTF
TRBJ2-1 | 15 | TRBV12-3/TRBV12-4 | CASSHGLGLYNEQFF
TRBJ2-2 | 14 | TRBV7-8 | CASSDSPGSGELFF
TRBJ2-2 | 12 | TRBV29-1 | CSVLGDTGELFF
TRBJ2-7 | 14 | TRBV4-3 | CASSQLTGSYEQYF
TRBJ2-7 | 14 | TRBV7-6 | CASSKGQGLYEQYF
TRBJ2-5 | 16 | TRBV7-8 | CASSTISSSAQETQYF
TRBJ2-1 | 13 | TRBV6-2/TRBV6-3 | CASSPPDSNEQFF
TRBJ2-1 | 15 | TRBV27 | CASSLNPSVYNEQFF
TRBJ1-2 | 15 | TRBV3-1 | CASSQSRGFNYGYTF
TRBJ2-2 | 13 | TRBV9 | CASSASGTGELFF
TRBJ2-3 | 15 | TRBV6-4 | CASSDSPSGGDTQYF
TRBJ1-1 | 12 | TRBV20-1 | CSARPGDTEAFF
TRBJ1-2 | 13 | TRBV12-3/TRBV12-4 | CASDRPDNYGYTF
TRBJ1-1 | 14 | TRBV6-5 | CASSAENRVTEAFF
TRBJ2-5 | 13 | TRBV30 | CAWNRGAVETQYF
TRBJ2-3 | 15 | TRBV29-1 | CSVPPGLGFTDTQYF
TRBJ2-3 | 15 | TRBV15 | CATSPDRGSADTQYF
TRBJ2-7 | 13 | TRBV29-1 | CSVSAESSYEQYF
TRBJ2-4 | 16 | TRBV11-2 | CASSPGTSGSQNIQYF
TRBJ2-7 | 11 | TRBV29-1 | CSGRTGVEQYF
TRBJ1-4 | 16 | TRBV27 | CASSLRRALTNEKLFF
TRBJ2-1 | 15 | TRBV12-3/TRBV12-4 | CASRERGPSYNEQFF
TRBJ2-7 | 14 | TRBV7-9 | CASSPDIHYYEQYF
TRBJ2-7 | 12 | TRBV18 | CASSQGAYEQYF
TRBJ2-7 | 13 | TRBV4-1 | CASSQGSAYEQYF
TRBJ2-3 | 16 | TRBV28 | CASSFLVAGVGDTQYF
TRBJ2-7 | 11 | TRBV6-2/TRBV6-3 | CASSYFDEQYF
TRBJ2-2 | 15 | TRBV6-2/TRBV6-3 | CASRPGQGAPGELFF
TRBJ2-2 | 19 | TRBV5-1 | CASSSDLLGLAGNTGELFF
TRBJ2-7 | 13 | TRBV7-2 | CASSLLGPGEQYF
TRBJ1-1 | 15 | TRBV3-1 | CASSQEGSLNTEALF
TRBJ2-7 | 15 | TRBV7-3 | CASSLIGGTGDEQYF
TRBJ2-7 | 13 | TRBV7-2 | CASSKRDSYEQYF
TRBJ2-7 | 13 | TRBV30 | CAWSEGGSYEQYF
TRBJ2-3 | 15 | TRBV9 | CASSVEPGVAYTQYF
TRBJ2-1 | 13 | TRBV29-1 | CSVIAVDVNEQFF
TRBJ2-1 | 15 | TRBV20-1 | CSARDWEGGVNEQFF
TRBJ1-2 | 15 | TRBV3-1 | CASSPFSTDSYGYTF
TRBJ1-2 | 14 | TRBV28 | CASNFAPTGYGYTF
TRBJ1-1 | 11 | TRBV29-1 | CSVDGGSEAFF
TRBJ2-7 | 14 | TRBV27 | CASSLSQGSYEQYF
TRBJ2-2 | 12 | TRBV5-1 | CASALVVGELFF
TRBJ1-2 | 13 | TRBV29-1 | CNVRWVGGYGYTF
TRBJ2-7 | 13 | TRBV18 | CASSPPLTYEQYF
TRBJ2-7 | 14 | TRBV7-9 | CASSPRDRAYEQYF
TRBJ1-4 | 17 | TRBV4-1 | CASSQEAPGGHWEKLFF
TRBJ2-7 | 17 | TRBV14 | CASSQEGGSTISYEQYF
TRBJ2-3 | 22 | TRBV21-1 | CASSKDLKALLVGLEGTDTQYF
TRBJ1-4 | 15 | TRBV27 | CASSTQGAANEKLFF
TRBJ2-1 | 12 | TRBV7-9 | CASSLRFDEQFF
TRBJ2-5 | 15 | TRBV12-3/TRBV12-4 | CASSFPASGQETQYF
TRBJ2-7 | 14 | TRBV7-9 | CASSLSEQGYEQYF
TRBJ1-4 | 17 | TRBV5-5 | CASSPHYGGQSNEKLFF